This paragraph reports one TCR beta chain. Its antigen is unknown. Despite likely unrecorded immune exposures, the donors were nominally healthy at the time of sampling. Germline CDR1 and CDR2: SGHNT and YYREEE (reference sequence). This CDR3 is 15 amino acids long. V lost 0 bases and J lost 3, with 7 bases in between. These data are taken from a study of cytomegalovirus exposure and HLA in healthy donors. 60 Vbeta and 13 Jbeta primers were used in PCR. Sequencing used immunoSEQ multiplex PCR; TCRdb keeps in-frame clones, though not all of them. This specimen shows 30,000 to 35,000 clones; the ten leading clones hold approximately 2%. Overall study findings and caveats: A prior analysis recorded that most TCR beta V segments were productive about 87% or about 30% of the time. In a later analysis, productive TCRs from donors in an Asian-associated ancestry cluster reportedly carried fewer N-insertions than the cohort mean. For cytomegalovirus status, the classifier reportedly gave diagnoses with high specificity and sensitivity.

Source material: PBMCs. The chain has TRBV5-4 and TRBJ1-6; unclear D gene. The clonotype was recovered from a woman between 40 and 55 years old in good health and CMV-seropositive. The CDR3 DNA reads TGTGCCAGCAGCTTGGGGGCAGACTATAATTCACCCCTCCACTTT. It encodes CASSLGADYNSPLHF.